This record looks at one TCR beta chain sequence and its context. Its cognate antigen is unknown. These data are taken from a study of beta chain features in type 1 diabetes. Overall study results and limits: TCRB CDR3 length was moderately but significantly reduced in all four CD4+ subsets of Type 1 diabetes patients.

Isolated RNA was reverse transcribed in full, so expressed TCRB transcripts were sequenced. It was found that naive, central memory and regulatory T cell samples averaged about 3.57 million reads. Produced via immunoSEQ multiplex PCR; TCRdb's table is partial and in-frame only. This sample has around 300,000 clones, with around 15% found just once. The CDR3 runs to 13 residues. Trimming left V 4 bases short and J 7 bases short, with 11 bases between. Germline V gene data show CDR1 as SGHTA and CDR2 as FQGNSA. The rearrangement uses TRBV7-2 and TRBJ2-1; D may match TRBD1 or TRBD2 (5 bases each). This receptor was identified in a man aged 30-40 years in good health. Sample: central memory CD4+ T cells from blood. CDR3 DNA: TGTGCCAGCAGCTGGGGACGAGGGAATGAGCAGTTCTTC. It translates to CASSWGRGNEQFF.